The 17 T cell receptor beta chains in this list originate from one sample, sequenced in a study of T-cell memory formation after mild COVID-19. Using its own MiXCR run on the 5' RACE reads, TCRdb lists one record per CDR3 protein. The sample has a few hundred thousand distinct CDR3 sequences, about 20% seen once. The sample was PBMCs or a T cell subset sorted from them (not recorded which). The receptors here all came from a man younger than 30 who had mild COVID-19 (a few samples of this study predate the infection). Cell type and time point are not known.

The V gene is TRBV7-9, the J gene TRBJ2-7, with D possibly TRBD1 on 6 matching bases. The germline gives CDR1 SEHNR, CDR2 FQNEAQ (reference sequence). The V and J ends lost 1 base and 6 bases respectively, with 16 bases between them. CDR3 size: 15 residues. This CDR3 is CASSLVGGNRPEQYF. CDR3 nucleotide sequence: TGTGCCAGCAGCTTAGTTGGGGGCAATCGTCCCGAGCAGTACTTC.

This chain links TRBV6-1 with TRBJ2-7; D call uncertain. V gave up 3 bases and J gave up 5 bases, with 8 bases separating them. The germline CDR1 and CDR2 sequences are MNHNS and SASEGT. CDR3 length equals 12 residues. CDR3 amino acids: CASSEVRHEQYV. The DNA for the CDR3 is TGTGCCAGCAGTGAGGTCCGGCACGAGCAGTACGTC.

V and J are TRBV20-1 and TRBJ1-5; D unresolved. The V gene lost 3 bases and the J gene lost 3 bases, with 12 bases spanning the gap. Germline V gives CDR1 DFQATT, CDR2 SNEGSKA (reference sequence). The CDR3 contains 14 residues. The CDR3 loop reads CSASAWQSNQPQHF. DNA of the CDR3: TGCAGTGCTAGCGCCTGGCAGTCCAATCAGCCCCAGCATTTT.

This clonotype was detected ten times or more. The rearrangement uses TRBV20-1 and TRBJ2-3, with 11 bases fitting TRBD2. CDR1 is DFQATT and CDR2 is SNEGSKA in the germline V gene (reference sequence). This CDR3 contains 16 residues. V was pared by 4 bases and J by 4 bases, with 10 bases of the junction left unmatched. The CDR3 protein is CSAKSLLAGEADTQYF. CDR3 DNA: TGCAGTGCTAAAAGCCTACTAGCGGGGGAAGCAGATACGCAGTATTTT.

As regards this clonotype: One junction end does not reproduce the germline sequence, and a read error may be involved. The chain has TRBV4-3 and TRBJ2-5; 7 nucleotides agree with TRBD2. The CDR3 loop spans 15 amino acids. Germline CDR1 LGHNA, CDR2 YSLEER. Here the CDR3 DNA reads TGCGCCAGCATCCAAGATGTGAGCGGGGCAGAGACCCAGTACTTC. Translation: CASIQDVSGAETQYF.

This sequence joins TRBV6-1 and TRBJ2-2; TRBD1 matches at 9 bases. The germline CDR1 and CDR2 sequences are MNHNS and SASEGT. V lost 7 bases and J lost 4; bases outside the gene matches: 7. The CDR3 runs to 15 residues. The CDR3 loop is CASIGDRVGTGELFF. DNA of the CDR3: TGTGCCAGCATAGGGGACAGGGTGGGCACCGGGGAGCTGTTTTTT.

This clonotype was detected ten times or more. V is TRBV10-3 and J is TRBJ2-7, with D possibly matching TRBD1 (5 bases). The length of the CDR3 is 13 residues. The V and J ends lost 2 bases and 2 bases respectively, with 7 bases between them. Germline CDR1 ENHRY, CDR2 SYGVKD. CDR3 residues: CAISEVRAYEQYF. The CDR3 DNA reads as TGTGCCATCAGTGAGGTCAGGGCCTACGAGCAGTACTTC.

This chain joins TRBV5-1 and TRBJ1-1; D ambiguous. CDR3 size: 15 residues. Germline V gives CDR1 SGHRS, CDR2 YFSETQ. V was clipped by 4 bases and J by 2 bases, with 15 bases between them. The DNA of the CDR3 is TGCGCCAGCAGCCTAACTCCAGTGGGAAACACTGAAGCTTTCTTT. Translated: CASSLTPVGNTEAFF.

The V call is TRBV20-1, the J call TRBJ1-2; D gene ambiguous. The CDR3 runs 13 residues. Germline values: CDR1 DFQATT, CDR2 SNEGSKA (reference sequence). The germline V and J ends were trimmed by 8 bases and 2 bases, with 15 bases remaining between them. CDR3 protein: CSLGVSGNYGYTF. Here the CDR3 DNA reads TGCAGTCTAGGAGTTTCGGGCAACTATGGCTACACCTTC.

This clonotype was observed a handful of times. The J gene is TRBJ1-2, the V gene TRBV28, with D possibly TRBD1 on 5 matching bases. Trimming removed 6 bases from V and 8 bases from J, with 13 bases in between. The CDR3 covers 12 residues. Germline V gene data show CDR1 as MDHEN and CDR2 as SYDVKM. The CDR3 loop is CASSRVRRGYTF. The CDR3 coding sequence is TGTGCCAGCAGCAGGGTTCGCAGGGGCTACACCTTC.

In its sample, this clonotype was seen many times. The chain couples TRBV7-9 to TRBJ2-7; the D gene is possibly TRBD1 (6 bases). Germline V gene data show CDR1 as SEHNR and CDR2 as FQNEAQ (reference sequence). This CDR3 is 14 amino acids long. Trimming stripped 5 bases from V and 2 bases from J, with 13 bases between. The CDR3 region has the DNA TGTGCCAGCAGCCTTGCGCAGGGGCCCTACGAGCAGTACGTC. Translated: CASSLAQGPYEQYV.

This clonotype has a handful of counts. V is TRBV20-1 and J is TRBJ1-1; no clear D gene. CDR3 size: 16 residues. Germline values: CDR1 DFQATT, CDR2 SNEGSKA (reference sequence). V was cut by 0 bases and J by 2 bases, with 16 bases left in between. For the CDR3, the DNA is TGCAGTGCTAGAGATCCCCGGAGAGGCCCCAACACTGAAGCTTTCTTT. It specifies CSARDPRRGPNTEAFF.

This clonotype came up a few times. J is TRBJ2-1 and V is TRBV24-1; TRBD2 matches 14 bases. The CDR3 length is 16 residues. The J segment lost 8 bases and the V segment lost 3 bases, leaving 5 bases of the junction unmatched. The germline V gene has CDR1 KGHDR and CDR2 SFDVKD. The CDR3 DNA reads TGTGCCACCAGTGATGGGGGACTAGCGGGGGTGGATGAGCAGTTCTTC. Its protein is CATSDGGLAGVDEQFF.

This clonotype is medium-sized by share. The chain carries TRBV15 and TRBJ2-2, with D perhaps matching TRBD2 (6 bases). The CDR3 extends over 15 amino acids. Germline V gene lookup returns CDR1 LNHNV and CDR2 YYDKDF (reference sequence). Trimming pared 3 bases from V and 3 bases from J, leaving 11 bases between. Here the CDR3 reads CATSSGTGDTGELFF. The CDR3 DNA is TGTGCCACCAGCAGTGGGACGGGGGACACCGGGGAGCTGTTTTTT. The whole variable domain, filled in from reference TRBV15 and TRBJ2-2, reads DAMVIQNPRYQVTQFGKPVTLSCSQTLNHNVMYWYQQKSSQAPKLLFHYYDKDFNNEADTPDNFQSRRPNTSFCFLDIRSPGLGDTAMYLCATSSGTGDTGELFFGEGSRLTVL.

In DNA form, the CDR3 reads TGTGCCAGCAACTTATTAGGGGTCACCGGGGAGCTGTTTTTT. Translated: CASNLLGVTGELFF. The chain employs TRBV12-3 or TRBV12-4 and TRBJ2-2, with D maybe TRBD1 (5 bases). The CDR3 is made up of 14 amino acids. V was clipped by 7 bases and J by 4 bases, with 13 bases between them.

V is TRBV6-2 or TRBV6-3 and J is TRBJ1-5; D is uncertain. Trimming left V 5 bases short and J 2 bases short, with 4 bases between. Germline CDR1 is MNHEY and CDR2 is SVGEGT. This CDR3 spans 12 amino acids. CDR3 nucleotides: TGTGCCAGCAGTATAGGCAATCAGCCCCAGCATTTT. Translation gives CASSIGNQPQHF.

This CDR3 is CASGLAGGKRDTQYF. The DNA for the CDR3 is TGTGCCAGCGGTTTAGCGGGAGGAAAGAGGGATACGCAGTATTTT. The chain employs TRBV11-2 and TRBJ2-3, with TRBD2 matching 10 bases. The CDR3 has 15 amino acids. Trimming took 8 bases from V and 6 from J; bases not matched to a gene: 11. Looked up from germline, CDR1 is SGHAT and CDR2 is FQNNGV. Full variable domain (outside the CDR3, taken from reference TRBV11-2 and TRBJ2-3): EAGVAQSPRYKIIEKRQSVAFWCNPISGHATLYWYQQILGQGPKLLIQFQNNGVVDDSQLPKDRFSAERLKGVDSTLKIQPAKLEDSAVYLCASGLAGGKRDTQYFGPGTRLTVL.